This passage covers 8 T cell receptor beta chains from one sample sequenced in a study of CD8 T cells in Susac syndrome. It was with random hexamers that 0.5 to 1 ug RNA was reverse transcribed. TCRdb ran MiXCR on the immunoSEQ multiplex PCR reads and lists one entry per CDR3 protein. The table has fewer than 85,000 distinct CDR3 sequences, roughly 94% seen once. The sample taken for sequencing was CD8+ T cells from PBMCs. The receptors were sampled from a human donor with Susac syndrome.

This chain uses TRBV12-5 with TRBJ1-5; D remains ambiguous. Germline V gene sequence: CDR1 LGHNT, CDR2 FRNRAP. Deletions cut 6 bases from V and 5 bases from J, with 5 bases between. This CDR3 is built from 11 residues. CDR3 coding DNA: TGTGCTAGTGGCTCGCATCAGCCCCAGCATTTT. Translated: CASGSHQPQHF.

V gene TRBV27 combines with J gene TRBJ2-2, with TRBD2 as a possible D gene (5 bases). V was clipped by 2 bases and J by 5 bases, with 12 bases between them. This CDR3 has 15 residues. Germline CDR1 MNHEY, CDR2 SMNVEV (reference sequence). For the CDR3, the DNA is TGTGCCAGCAGTTTACGGGCAGGCGGGACCGGGGAGCTGTTTTTT. Translated: CASSLRAGGTGELFF.

The V gene is TRBV20-1, the J gene TRBJ1-1; a possible D gene is TRBD1 (5 bases). The length of the CDR3 is 15 residues. The germline V gene encodes CDR1 DFQATT and CDR2 SNEGSKA (reference sequence). V was trimmed by 0 bases and J by 3 bases, leaving 14 bases between them. In DNA form, the CDR3 reads TGCAGTGCTAGAGATATAGGGGAGGGGTACACTGAAGCTTTCTTT. Translation gives CSARDIGEGYTEAFF.

The chain uses TRBV13 and TRBJ2-1, with a possible D match to TRBD2 (6 bases). This CDR3 comprises 16 residues. V was clipped by 2 bases and J by 2 bases, with 13 bases between them. CDR1 is PRHDT, CDR2 FYEKMQ, per germline (reference sequence). This CDR3 reads CASSLRASVAYNEQFF. CDR3 DNA sequence: TGTGCCAGCAGCTTACGGGCTAGCGTTGCCTACAATGAGCAGTTCTTC. The variable domain in full, with the rest retrieved from reference TRBV13 and TRBJ2-1, is AAGVIQSPRHLIKEKRETATLKCYPIPRHDTVYWYQQGPGQDPQFLISFYEKMQSDKGSIPDRFSAQQFSDYHSELNMSSLELGDSALYFCASSLRASVAYNEQFFGPGTRLTVL.

Comment on this clonotype: A junction end diverges from the germline sequence, so it may reflect a read error. The rearrangement joins TRBV7-7 to TRBJ2-5; D might be TRBD2 (6 bases). This CDR3 is built from 14 residues. CDR1 SSHAT and CDR2 FNYEAQ come from the germline V gene (reference sequence). The CDR3 DNA reads as TGTGCTAGCAGCCGGAATAGCGGTGAAGAGACCCAGTACTTC. It specifies CASSRNSGEETQYF.

This chain links TRBV9 with TRBJ2-7; D might be TRBD1 or TRBD2, each matching 5 bases. Germline lookup yields CDR1 SGDLS and CDR2 YYNGEE. This CDR3 is 14 amino acids long. V was trimmed by 4 bases and J by 3 bases, leaving 14 bases between them. This CDR3 reads CASSNRDGGYEQYF. Here the CDR3 DNA reads TGTGCCAGCAGCAACCGGGACGGAGGCTACGAGCAGTACTTC.

The rearrangement uses TRBV12-3 or TRBV12-4 and TRBJ2-1, with D perhaps TRBD1 (6 bases). The V and J ends lost 6 bases and 3 bases respectively, with 12 bases between them. This CDR3 region has 14 residues. In DNA form, the CDR3 reads TGTGCCAGCAGCCCTGGGACACTCTACAATGAGCAGTTCTTC. Its translation is CASSPGTLYNEQFF.

The J gene is TRBJ2-5, the V gene TRBV9; 7 bases are a match to TRBD2. The V segment lost 3 bases and the J segment 2 bases; nucleotides outside the gene matches: 1. The CDR3 extends over 13 amino acids. Germline lookup yields CDR1 SGDLS and CDR2 YYNGEE. CDR3 bases: TGTGCCAGCAGCGGTAGCGGGCAAGAGACCCAGTACTTC. Its protein product is CASSGSGQETQYF.